The 6 T cell receptor beta chains presented below share a single source sample, sequenced in a study of CD8 T cells in Susac syndrome. An amount of RNA that ranged from roughly 0.45 to 1 ug was reverse transcribed with random hexamers. MiXCR, applied by TCRdb to the immunoSEQ multiplex PCR reads, yields one record per CDR3 protein. The table has just over 300,000 distinct CDR3 sequences, 92% seen once. Specimen: CD4+ T cells from PBMCs. Receptors originate from a human donor with multiple sclerosis.

This clonotype came up once. The chain recombines TRBV18 with TRBJ2-4; 10 nucleotides align to TRBD2. V was clipped by 3 bases and J by 0 bases; unmatched bases: 5. CDR1 and CDR2 from the germline V gene are KGHSH and LQKENI. This CDR3 has 17 amino acids. CDR3 nucleotides: TGTGCCAGCTCACCCCGGACTAGCGGACTAGCCAAAAACATTCAGTACTTC. It is translated as CASSPRTSGLAKNIQYF.

V and J are TRBV30 and TRBJ1-6, with a tentative D call TRBD1 (5 bases). The V end was cut by 4 bases, the J end by 4 bases, with 14 bases between. This CDR3 is built from 15 residues. Looked up from germline, CDR1 is GTSNPN and CDR2 is SVGIG (reference sequence). CDR3 nucleotide sequence: TGTGCCTGGACCGGAGGGGCCACATATAATTCACCCCTCCACTTT. Translation gives CAWTGGATYNSPLHF.

The chain combines TRBV29-1 with TRBJ2-5; unclear D gene. Germline-derived CDR1 and CDR2 are SQVTM and ANQGSEA. The CDR3 runs to 15 residues. The germline V and J ends were trimmed by 1 base and 5 bases, with 17 bases remaining between them. CDR3 loop: CSVEAENIKKETQYF. CDR3 nucleotides: TGCAGCGTTGAAGCGGAGAACATAAAGAAGGAGACCCAGTACTTC.

The chain joins TRBV5-1 to TRBJ2-7; D is possibly TRBD2 (6 bases). The CDR3 runs 15 residues. Germline values: CDR1 SGHRS, CDR2 YFSETQ. V lost 2 bases and J 5 bases, leaving 17 bases between the germline ends. In nucleotides, the CDR3 is TGCGCCAGCAGCTTCGGCAGGGCGGGATCTGACGAGCAGTACTTC. Protein sequence: CASSFGRAGSDEQYF.

In this sample, this clonotype turned up a few times. The V and J genes are TRBV15 and TRBJ1-2; D gene ambiguous. The CDR3 is 12 amino acids. Germline V lookup: CDR1 LNHNV, CDR2 YYDKDF (reference sequence). V was shortened by 0 bases and J by 3 bases, with 2 bases between the two germline ends. The CDR3 nucleotides read TGTGCCACCAGCAGAGATGACTATGGCTACACCTTC. Translating it yields CATSRDDYGYTF. Full variable domain (missing parts from reference TRBV15 and TRBJ1-2): DAMVIQNPRYQVTQFGKPVTLSCSQTLNHNVMYWYQQKSSQAPKLLFHYYDKDFNNEADTPDNFQSRRPNTSFCFLDIRSPGLGDTAMYLCATSRDDYGYTFGSGTRLTVV.

The genes are TRBV7-9 and TRBJ1-6; D ambiguous. The V end lost 1 base, the J end lost 5 bases, and 3 bases lay between the germline ends. This CDR3 has 13 amino acids. CDR1 SEHNR and CDR2 FQNEAQ come from the germline V gene (reference sequence). The chain's CDR3 is CASSLENNSPLHF. The CDR3 bases are TGTGCCAGCAGCTTAGAGAATAATTCACCCCTCCACTTT.